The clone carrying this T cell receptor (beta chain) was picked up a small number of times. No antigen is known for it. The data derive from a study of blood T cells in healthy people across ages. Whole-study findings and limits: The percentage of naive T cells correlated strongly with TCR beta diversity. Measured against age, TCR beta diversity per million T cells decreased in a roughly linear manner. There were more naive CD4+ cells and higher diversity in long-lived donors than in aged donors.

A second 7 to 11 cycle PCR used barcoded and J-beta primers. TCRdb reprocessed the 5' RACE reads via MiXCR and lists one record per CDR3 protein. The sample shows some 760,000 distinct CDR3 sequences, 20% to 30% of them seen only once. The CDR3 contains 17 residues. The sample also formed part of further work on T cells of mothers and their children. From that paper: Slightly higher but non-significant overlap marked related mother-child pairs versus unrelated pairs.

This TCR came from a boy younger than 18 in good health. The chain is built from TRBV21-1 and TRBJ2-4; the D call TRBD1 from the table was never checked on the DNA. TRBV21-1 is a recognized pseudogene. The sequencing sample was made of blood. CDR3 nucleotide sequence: TGTGCCAGCAGCACCCTGGGGCAGGGAATAGCCAAAAACATTCAGTACTTC. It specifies CASSTLGQGIAKNIQYF.